Listed below are T cell receptor beta chains from one sample, sequenced in a study of regulatory T cells in long-lasting Graves disease. TCRdb re-derived calls from the multiplex PCR reads in MiXCR, one entry per CDR3 protein. Seen here are 400,000 to 450,000 distinct CDR3 sequences, about 25% observed once, and the top ten hold 26%. The sequenced sample was peripheral blood mononuclear cells (PBMCs), obtained when the disease was refractory, from a patient treated with antithyroid drugs. The receptor source for this set is a female donor with Graves disease. Both conserved end residues are part of each CDR3. A D gene is named only where the DNA matches it firmly. Expanded clones are given a class, and other clones once, few, many or no size at all.

>.|TRBV27|TRBJ1-2|few
CASSLSDPNYGYTF
TGTGCCAGCAGTTTATCGGACCCTAACTATGGCTACACCTTC
>.|TRBV20-1|TRBJ2-7|few
CSARGHGRGNYEQYF
TGCAGTGCTAGAGGGCACGGCAGGGGAAATTACGAGCAGTACTTC
>.|TRBV28|TRBJ2-5|many
CASSLLGQETQYF
TGTGCCAGCAGTTTATTGGGGCAAGAGACCCAGTACTTC
>TRBD2|TRBV28|TRBJ2-7|.
CASSLAGEYEQYF
TGTGCCAGCAGTTTAGCGGGAGAGTACGAGCAGTACTTC
>TRBD1|TRBV20-1|TRBJ2-4|.
CSARGGQGRSDIQYF
TGCAGTGCCAGGGGGGGACAGGGGAGATCGGACATTCAGTACTTC
>TRBD1|TRBV5-1|TRBJ2-7|.
CASRPGQNSYEQYF
TGCGCCAGCAGACCGGGACAGAACTCCTACGAGCAGTACTTC
>.|TRBV6-1|TRBJ1-1|few
CASRRARRGSAEAFF
TGTGCCAGCAGGAGGGCCCGACGGGGGAGCGCTGAAGCTTTCTTT
>TRBD1|TRBV27|TRBJ1-2|many
CASSLGTGTGDGYTF
TGTGCCAGCAGCCTCGGTACCGGGACAGGGGACGGCTACACCTTC
>.|TRBV6-1|TRBJ1-1|few
CASSPWDGRMPEAFF
TGTGCCAGCAGTCCCTGGGACGGTCGAATGCCTGAAGCTTTCTTT
>.|TRBV12-3/TRBV12-4|TRBJ1-1|few
CASSWQAGTEAFF
TGTGCCAGCAGTTGGCAGGCGGGCACTGAAGCTTTCTTT
>.|TRBV28|TRBJ1-5|many
CAIEPQGAGYQPQHF
TGTGCCATCGAACCGCAGGGCGCTGGCTATCAGCCCCAGCATTTT